The 30 T cell receptor beta chains presented below share a single source sample, sequenced in a study of control samples from healthy donors and cancer patients. Assay: immunoSEQ multiplex PCR; the TCRdb copy retains only in-frame clones and omits some. The data contain 150,000 or so clones, roughly 94% of them singletons. The sample comprised blood. The receptors were sampled from a man aged 35-49 years in good health.

The J gene is TRBJ1-1, the V gene TRBV5-1; no definite D call. This CDR3 is built from 12 residues. Germline CDR1 is SGHRS and CDR2 is YFSETQ. Trimming cost V 0 bases and J 9 bases, with 9 bases left between them. The CDR3 DNA reads TGCGCCAGCAGCTTGGAAAGGCATAAAGCTTTCTTT. It encodes CASSLERHKAFF.

The chain is built from TRBV10-3 and TRBJ1-1, with D tentatively TRBD1 (5 bases). The CDR3 is made up of 15 amino acids. Deletions cut 3 bases from V and 3 bases from J, with 14 bases between. Germline V gene lookup returns CDR1 ENHRY and CDR2 SYGVKD. The CDR3 nucleotides read TGTGCCATCAGTGACGGTGGGAGGGGAGACACTGAAGCTTTCTTT. This sequence encodes CAISDGGRGDTEAFF.

The chain couples TRBV9 to TRBJ2-3; 9 bases are a match to TRBD1. In germline, CDR1 is SGDLS, CDR2 YYNGEE. V lost 3 bases to trimming and J lost 4 bases; unmatched junction nucleotides: 12. This CDR3 contains 17 residues. For the CDR3, the DNA is TGTGCCAGCAGCGAGAGTACCCCGGACAGGGGAGCAGATACGCAGTATTTT. Translating gives CASSESTPDRGADTQYF.

The chain uses TRBV7-9 and TRBJ2-7, with TRBD2 identical over 7 bases. This CDR3 is built from 15 residues. Germline CDR1 and CDR2: SEHNR and FQNEAQ (reference sequence). The junction had 4 bases not matched to a gene; V was cut back by 0 bases and J by 2 bases. The CDR3 region has the DNA TGTGCCAGCAGCTTAGCGGGGAGGGATGCCTACGAGCAGTACTTC. Encoded protein: CASSLAGRDAYEQYF. The variable domain in full, with the rest retrieved from reference TRBV7-9 and TRBJ2-7, is DTGVSQNPRHKITKRGQNVTFRCDPISEHNRLYWYRQTLGQGPEFLTYFQNEAQLEKSRLLSDRFSAERPKGSFSTLEIQRTEQGDSAMYLCASSLAGRDAYEQYFGPGTRLTVT.

The chain has TRBV18 and TRBJ1-5; D is unresolved. The CDR3 has 13 residues. Per the germline V gene, CDR1 is KGHSH and CDR2 is LQKENI. V lost 5 bases and J 2 bases, leaving 7 bases between the germline ends. CDR3 amino acids: CASSGGRNQPQHF. CDR3 DNA: TGTGCCAGCTCAGGCGGGCGCAATCAGCCCCAGCATTTT.

CDR3: CASRDREGSPLHF. DNA for the CDR3: TGTGCCAGCAGAGACAGGGAGGGGTCACCCCTCCACTTT. V gene TRBV2 combines with J gene TRBJ1-6; TRBD1 matches at 7 bases. Germline trimming cut 6 bases from V and 10 bases from J; bases unmatched to any gene: 6. Germline V gives CDR1 SNHLY, CDR2 FYNNEI. This CDR3 is 13 amino acids long.

This rearrangement joins TRBV6-2 or TRBV6-3 to TRBJ1-2, with a weak D call TRBD1 (5 bases). The CDR3 sequence is 14 residues long. CDR1 is MNHEY, CDR2 SVGEGT, per germline. V lost 3 bases to trimming and J lost 4 bases, with 12 bases between them. The CDR3 region is CASSYSGSGYGYTF. The CDR3 coding sequence is TGTGCCAGCAGTTATTCAGGGAGTGGCTATGGCTACACCTTC.

The chain has TRBV24-1 and TRBJ1-6; a weak D match, TRBD1 (6 bases). There are 13 residues in the CDR3. The V end was cut by 6 bases, the J end by 7 bases, with 9 bases between. Germline values: CDR1 KGHDR, CDR2 SFDVKD. CDR3 nucleotide sequence: TGTGCCACCAGTCCAGGGGACAATTCACCCCTCCACTTT. It codes for CATSPGDNSPLHF.

The chain has TRBV18 and TRBJ1-3, with 7 nucleotides matching TRBD1. The length of the CDR3 is 17 residues. Per the germline V gene, CDR1 is KGHSH and CDR2 is LQKENI. With V trimmed by 6 bases and J by 0 bases, 11 bases remained unmatched. The DNA for the CDR3 is TGTGCCAGCTCCCGATACGAGACAGGGAACTCTGGAAACACCATATATTTT. Its translation: CASSRYETGNSGNTIYF.

This chain joins TRBV2 and TRBJ2-2; 11 bases agree with TRBD2. Trimming took 7 bases from V and 2 from J; bases not matched to a gene: 9. Per the germline V gene, CDR1 is SNHLY and CDR2 is FYNNEI. The CDR3 length is 17 residues. In nucleotides, the CDR3 is TGTGCCAGCACCAACCCGGGACTAGCGGTAAACACCGGGGAGCTGTTTTTT. Protein: CASTNPGLAVNTGELFF.

The rearrangement joins TRBV6-2 or TRBV6-3 to TRBJ1-2; D gene unclear. The CDR3 length is 11 residues. Germline V lookup: CDR1 MNHEY, CDR2 SVGEGT. Trimming removed 6 bases from V and 4 bases from J, with 6 bases in between. This chain's CDR3 is CASSDFYGYTF. As DNA, the CDR3 is TGTGCCAGCAGCGACTTCTATGGCTACACCTTC.

On this clone: The same CDR3 arises from other DNA sequences in this sample as well. The gene calls are TRBV7-2 and TRBJ1-1; D gene ambiguous. The CDR3 loop spans 15 amino acids. CDR1 and CDR2 (germline): SGHTA, FQGNSA. V was cut by 0 bases and J by 0 bases, with 8 bases left in between. The CDR3, as DNA: TGTGCCAGCAGCTTAGCGACGGTCATGAACACTGAAGCTTTCTTT. Residues: CASSLATVMNTEAFF.

J is TRBJ1-6 and V is TRBV6-5, with no clear D. CDR1 and CDR2 (germline): MNHEY, SVGAGI. CDR3 length equals 14 residues. The germline V and J ends were trimmed by 5 bases and 5 bases, with 10 bases remaining between them. CDR3 loop: CASSTNTDNSPLHF. Here the CDR3 DNA reads TGTGCCAGCAGTACTAACACAGATAATTCACCCCTCCACTTT.

This sequence joins TRBV3-1 (or the pseudogene TRBV3-2) and TRBJ1-4, with a possible D match to TRBD1 (5 bases). With 2 bases removed from V and 5 bases from J, the gap between germline ends came to 12 bases. CDR3 size: 15 residues. CDR1 LGHDT and CDR2 YNNKEL come from the germline V gene (reference sequence). CDR3 in amino acids: CASSQRTGRNEKLFF. The CDR3 DNA reads TGTGCCAGCAGCCAACGAACAGGCCGAAATGAAAAACTGTTTTTT.

This chain uses TRBV18 with TRBJ1-3; D gene unclear. This CDR3 is 19 amino acids long. V was pared by 1 base and J by 6 bases, with 25 bases between. Germline V gene data show CDR1 as KGHSH and CDR2 as LQKENI. CDR3 coding DNA: TGTGCCAGCTCACCACTTTCTGGCTCTTCGCGGAGGCAGCAAAACACCATATATTTT. As protein: CASSPLSGSSRRQQNTIYF.

This chain connects TRBV19 to TRBJ2-4, with a weak D call TRBD2 (6 bases). V shed 2 bases and J shed 2 bases, with 13 bases lying between them. CDR1 and CDR2 (germline): LNHDA, SQIVND (reference sequence). CDR3 size: 16 residues. The CDR3 sequence: CASSIWGDGSKNIQYF. In nucleotides, the CDR3 is TGTGCCAGTAGTATATGGGGGGACGGGTCCAAAAACATTCAGTACTTC.

This clone was counted once. CDR3 sequence: CASSSPFRDGIYNEQFF. CDR3 in DNA: TGTGCCAGCAGCTCCCCCTTCCGGGACGGTATCTACAATGAGCAGTTCTTC. J is TRBJ2-1 and V is TRBV7-8, with D perhaps matching TRBD1 or TRBD2 (5 bases each). The CDR3 is 17 residues long. Trimming left V 4 bases short and J 3 bases short, with 19 bases between. Germline CDR1 reads SGHVS; CDR2 reads FQNEAQ.

This clone appeared once. The V gene is TRBV12-5, the J gene TRBJ1-5; D possibly corresponds to TRBD1 (6 bases). Looked up from germline, CDR1 is LGHNT and CDR2 is FRNRAP. The CDR3 extends over 17 amino acids. V was shortened by 2 bases and J by 5 bases, with 19 bases between the two germline ends. This chain's CDR3 is CASGLPRGPGADQPQHF. CDR3 bases: TGTGCTAGTGGTTTGCCCCGAGGCCCGGGGGCGGATCAGCCCCAGCATTTT.

This chain joins TRBV15 and TRBJ2-1, with TRBD2 matching 11 bases. Germline trimming cut 5 bases from V and 4 bases from J; bases unmatched to any gene: 4. The CDR3 length is 15 residues. Per germline, CDR1 LNHNV and CDR2 YYDKDF (reference sequence). The CDR3 loop is CATSGIAGGYNEQFF. As DNA, the CDR3 is TGTGCCACCAGCGGGATAGCGGGGGGGTACAATGAGCAGTTCTTC. The full variable domain, rest sourced from reference TRBV15 and TRBJ2-1, is DAMVIQNPRYQVTQFGKPVTLSCSQTLNHNVMYWYQQKSSQAPKLLFHYYDKDFNNEADTPDNFQSRRPNTSFCFLDIRSPGLGDTAMYLCATSGIAGGYNEQFFGPGTRLTVL.

The V gene is TRBV4-1, the J gene TRBJ1-1; tentatively, D is TRBD1 (6 bases). Germline V gene data show CDR1 as MGHRA and CDR2 as YSYEKL. Trimming stripped 1 base from V and 3 bases from J, with 12 bases between. The CDR3 spans 15 residues. The CDR3 DNA reads as TGCGCCAGCAGCCAAGTTCCAGGGGCGGACACTGAAGCTTTCTTT. This codes for CASSQVPGADTEAFF.

The rearrangement uses TRBV10-3 and TRBJ2-5; 7 bases fit TRBD2. This CDR3 has 15 residues. The V gene end was trimmed by 6 bases and the J gene end by 5 bases; junction bases not matched to a gene: 12. Germline loops: CDR1 ENHRY, CDR2 SYGVKD. CDR3 region: CAISDTSVGRETQYF. The CDR3 DNA follows: TGTGCCATCAGCGACACTAGCGTCGGGAGGGAGACCCAGTACTTC.

In DNA form, the CDR3 reads TGTGCCAGCAGTGAATGGCGCCCGACGGGGGGCTACACCTTC. It specifies CASSEWRPTGGYTF. The rearrangement joins TRBV6-1 to TRBJ1-2; D is undetermined. CDR1 MNHNS and CDR2 SASEGT come from the germline V gene. This CDR3 contains 14 residues. V lost 2 bases, J lost 8 bases, and 15 bases lay in between.

The J gene is TRBJ2-5, the V gene TRBV13; 15 bases are a match to TRBD2. In germline, CDR1 is PRHDT, CDR2 FYEKMQ (reference sequence). CDR3 length: 17 residues. J lost 5 bases, V lost 4 bases, and 8 bases had no gene match. The CDR3 region has the DNA TGTGCCAGCAGCTCCAGGACTAGCGGGGGGGCCTTGGAGACCCAGTACTTC. Translation gives CASSSRTSGGALETQYF.

The chain employs TRBV5-1 and TRBJ1-1; D may be TRBD1 (6 bases). Germline CDR1 is SGHRS and CDR2 is YFSETQ. Between the trimmed V and J ends, which lost 3 bases and 3 bases, there was a span of 9 bases. CDR3 length equals 13 residues. CDR3 sequence: CASSYAGDTEAFF. The CDR3 nucleotides are TGCGCCAGCAGCTACGCAGGGGACACTGAAGCTTTCTTT.

The chain has TRBV7-9 and TRBJ1-5, with no clear D. Germline CDR1 SEHNR, CDR2 FQNEAQ (reference sequence). Trimming took off 1 base at V and 6 bases at J, with 10 bases between the two ends. The CDR3 consists of 14 residues. This chain's CDR3 is CASSLEYTTQPQHF. CDR3 coding DNA: TGTGCCAGCAGCTTAGAGTATACGACTCAGCCCCAGCATTTT.

The CDR3 nucleotides read TGTGCCAGCAGTGCAAGTAGTGGTGGCAATCAGCCCCAGCATTTT. Translating gives CASSASSGGNQPQHF. This chain joins TRBV6-4 and TRBJ1-5; D call uncertain. Germline V lookup: CDR1 MRHNA, CDR2 SNTAGT. Trimming removed 4 bases from V and 2 bases from J, with 12 bases in between. The CDR3 is 15 amino acids.

The J gene is TRBJ1-3, the V gene TRBV5-1; 11 positions agree with TRBD1. CDR1 SGHRS and CDR2 YFSETQ come from the germline V gene. J lost 2 bases, V lost 4 bases, and 8 bases had no gene match. The CDR3 is 17 residues long. The CDR3 DNA sequence: TGCGCCAGCAGCACAACGCCGGGACAGGGGGCTGGAAACACCATATATTTT. It specifies CASSTTPGQGAGNTIYF.

CDR3 loop: CASSSYTAGANTEAFF. In nucleotides, the CDR3 is TGTGCCAGCAGTTCTTACACCGCTGGAGCCAACACTGAAGCTTTCTTT. J is TRBJ1-1 and V is TRBV28; D uncertain. V lost 4 bases, J lost 2 bases, and 17 bases lay in between. Germline V gene data show CDR1 as MDHEN and CDR2 as SYDVKM. The CDR3 runs 16 residues. Full variable domain (rest looked up from reference TRBV28 and TRBJ1-1): DVKVTQSSRYLVKRTGEKVFLECVQDMDHENMFWYRQDPGLGLRLIYFSYDVKMKEKGDIPEGYSVSREKKERFSLILESASTNQTSMYLCASSSYTAGANTEAFFGQGTRLTVV.

The rearrangement links TRBV10-2 to TRBJ1-2; 10 nucleotides line up with TRBD1. CDR1 is WSHSY, CDR2 SAAADI, per germline. This CDR3 region has 16 residues. After removal of 4 bases from V and 6 bases from J, the junction contained 11 bases not matched to a gene. The CDR3 reads CASSARGQGNVDGYTF. The CDR3 DNA sequence: TGCGCCAGCAGTGCCCGGGGACAGGGGAACGTCGATGGCTACACCTTC.

In regard to this clone: A junction end diverges from the germline sequence, so it may reflect a read error. The chain recombines TRBV14 with TRBJ1-2; D may be TRBD1 (5 bases). The CDR3 length is 13 residues. CDR1 SGHDN and CDR2 FVKESK come from the germline V gene. The CDR3 DNA reads as TGTGCCAGCAGCCAAGATCTGAGGGGTAGCTACGCCTTC. It codes for CASSQDLRGSYAF.